This TCR beta chain was sequenced during a study of read filtering for tumor transcriptome and immune sequencing. Trimming took 6 bases from V and 7 from J; bases not matched to a gene: 7. The germline V gene encodes CDR1 MNHEY and CDR2 SVGEGT. This CDR3 is built from 16 residues. The library was built from around 0.4 ug RNA with molecular barcoded adaptors for alpha/delta and beta/gamma chains. MiXCR was run by TCRdb on the reads, yielding one entry per CDR3 protein. The data hold approximately 140,000 distinct CDR3 sequences, with roughly 13% observed a single time. The source of this sequence is a donor at least 40 years old with multiple myeloma. The rearrangement links TRBV6-2 or TRBV6-3 to TRBJ2-1, with 15 bases matching TRBD2. Sequenced: a population of CD138-negative cells sorted from bone marrow. This CDR3 is CASSRAGTSGRNEQFF. CDR3 bases: TGTGCCAGCAGCCGCGCCGGGACTAGCGGGAGGAATGAGCAGTTCTTC.